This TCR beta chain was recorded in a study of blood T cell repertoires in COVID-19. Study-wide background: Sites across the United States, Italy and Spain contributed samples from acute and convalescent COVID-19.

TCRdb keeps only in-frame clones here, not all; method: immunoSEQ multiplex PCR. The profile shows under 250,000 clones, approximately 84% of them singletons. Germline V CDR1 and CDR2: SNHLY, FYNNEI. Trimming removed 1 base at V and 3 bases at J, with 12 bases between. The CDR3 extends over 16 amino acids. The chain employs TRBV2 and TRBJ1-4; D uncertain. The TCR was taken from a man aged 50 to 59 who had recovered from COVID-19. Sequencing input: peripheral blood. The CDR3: CASSEGLKRSNEKLFF. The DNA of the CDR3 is TGTGCCAGCAGTGAAGGGTTAAAGAGGTCTAATGAAAAACTGTTTTTT.